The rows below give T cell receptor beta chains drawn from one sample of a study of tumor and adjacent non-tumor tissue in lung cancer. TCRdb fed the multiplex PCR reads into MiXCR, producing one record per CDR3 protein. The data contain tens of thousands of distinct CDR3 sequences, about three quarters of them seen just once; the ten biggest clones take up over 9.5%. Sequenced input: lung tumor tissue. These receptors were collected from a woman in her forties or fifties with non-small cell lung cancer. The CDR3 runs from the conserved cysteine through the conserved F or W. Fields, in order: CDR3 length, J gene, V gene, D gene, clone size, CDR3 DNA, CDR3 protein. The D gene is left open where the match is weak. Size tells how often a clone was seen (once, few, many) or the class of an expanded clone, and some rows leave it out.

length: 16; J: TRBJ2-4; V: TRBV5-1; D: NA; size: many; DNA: TGCGCCAGCAGCTCGACAGGACGCCTAGCCAAAAACATTCAGTACTTC; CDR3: CASSSTGRLAKNIQYF
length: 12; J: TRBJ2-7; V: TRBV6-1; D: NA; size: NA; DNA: TGTGCCGGCAGCTACATCAGACTAGAGCACTACTTC; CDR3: CAGSYIRLEHYF
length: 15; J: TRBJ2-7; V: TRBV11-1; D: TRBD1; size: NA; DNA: TGCACCAGCAGCCGGACAGGAGCGGCCTCCTACGAGCAGTACTTC; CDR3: CTSSRTGAASYEQYF
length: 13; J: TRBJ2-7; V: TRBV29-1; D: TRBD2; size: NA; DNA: TGCAGCGCCGGGGGGTTCGAACCCTACGTGCAGTACTTC; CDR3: CSAGGFEPYVQYF
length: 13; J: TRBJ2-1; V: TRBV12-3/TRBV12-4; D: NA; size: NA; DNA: TGTGCCAGCAGGACTGGTGGTCAGGATGAGCAGTTCTTC; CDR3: CASRTGGQDEQFF
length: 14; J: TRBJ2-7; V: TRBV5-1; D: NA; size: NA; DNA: TGCACCAGCAGGTCCCTAGAGACAAGTGGCGAGCAGTACTTC; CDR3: CTSRSLETSGEQYF
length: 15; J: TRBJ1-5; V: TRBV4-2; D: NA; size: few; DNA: TGTGACAGCAGACAAGACTTCACTAGCAATCAGCCCCAGCATTTT; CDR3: CDSRQDFTSNQPQHF
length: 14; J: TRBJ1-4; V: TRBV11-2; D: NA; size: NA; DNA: TGTGCCAGCAGCCCGACCTCAACTAATGAAACGCTGTTTTTT; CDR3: CASSPTSTNETLFF
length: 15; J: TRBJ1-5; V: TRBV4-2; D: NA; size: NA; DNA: TGTGCCTGCAACCAAGACCTCACAAGCAATCAGCCCCAGCATTTT; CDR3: CACNQDLTSNQPQHF
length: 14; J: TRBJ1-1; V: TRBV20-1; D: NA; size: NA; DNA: TGCAGTGCTAGTTGGTGCAGGGTGAACACTGAAGCTCTCTTT; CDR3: CSASWCRVNTEALF
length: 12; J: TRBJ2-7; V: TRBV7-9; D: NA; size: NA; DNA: TGTGCCAGCAAACTGGACAGCTACGAGCAGTACTTC; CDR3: CASKLDSYEQYF
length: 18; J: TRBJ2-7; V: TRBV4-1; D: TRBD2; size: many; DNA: TGCGCCAGCAGCCAAGTAGATTTGGGACTAGCGGGAGGGAACGAGCAGTACTTC; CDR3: CASSQVDLGLAGGNEQYF
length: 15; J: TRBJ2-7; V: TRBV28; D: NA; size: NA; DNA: TGTGCCAGCAGTTTGGCAGACTTGGTTGGCTACGAGCAGTACTTT; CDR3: CASSLADLVGYEQYF
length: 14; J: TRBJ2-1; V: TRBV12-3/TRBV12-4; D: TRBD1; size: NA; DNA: TGTGCCAGCAGTTGGGGGACAGAGGGAAATGAGCTGTTCTTC; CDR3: CASSWGTEGNELFF
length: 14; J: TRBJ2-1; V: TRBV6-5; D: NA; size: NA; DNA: TGTGCCAGCAGTTACTCCGGTCGAAACAATAAACAGTTCTTC; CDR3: CASSYSGRNNKQFF
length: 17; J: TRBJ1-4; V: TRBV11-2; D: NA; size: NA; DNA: TGTGCCAGCAGCTTCCCGGACGGACAGTCGTCTTGGGAAAAACTGTTTTTT; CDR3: CASSFPDGQSSWEKLFF
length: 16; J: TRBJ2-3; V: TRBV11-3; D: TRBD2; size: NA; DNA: TGTGCCAGCAGCTTAGGACGGCGGGAGAGAGCAGATACGCAATACTTT; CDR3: CASSLGRRERADTQYF
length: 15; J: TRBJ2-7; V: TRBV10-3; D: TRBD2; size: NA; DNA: TGTGCCATCATGGCGGAGGACACGGGGGACTACGAACAGTACTTC; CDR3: CAIMAEDTGDYEQYF
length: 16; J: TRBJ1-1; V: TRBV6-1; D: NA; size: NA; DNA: TGTGCCAGCAGTAGGGAAGTGACAGTGGAATACACTGAAGCTTTCTTT; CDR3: CASSREVTVEYTEAFF
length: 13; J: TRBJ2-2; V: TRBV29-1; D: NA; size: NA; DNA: TGCAGCGGCGGTGAGGGGGACGCCCGGGAGCTGTTTTTT; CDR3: CSGGEGDARELFF
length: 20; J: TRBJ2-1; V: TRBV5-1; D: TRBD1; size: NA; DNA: TGCGCCAGCAGCCTGGCCTTGATCGACAGGGGGCTCAAGTCCTACAATGAGCAGTTCTTC; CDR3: CASSLALIDRGLKSYNEQFF
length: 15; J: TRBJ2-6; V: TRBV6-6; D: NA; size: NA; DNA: TGTGCCATCAGGCTGGGGTCCTCAGGGGCCAACGTACTGACTTTC; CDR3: CAIRLGSSGANVLTF
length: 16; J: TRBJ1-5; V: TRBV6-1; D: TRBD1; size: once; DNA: TGTGCCAGCAGTCACCTACTGACAGGGAACTATCAGCCCCAACATTTT; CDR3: CASSHLLTGNYQPQHF
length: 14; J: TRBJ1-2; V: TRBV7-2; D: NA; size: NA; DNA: TGTGCCAGCAGCCCTGAGGAGACTAACTATGGCTACACCTTC; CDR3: CASSPEETNYGYTF
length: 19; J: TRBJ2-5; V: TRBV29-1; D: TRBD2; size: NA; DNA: TGCAGCGTTAAAGGCAGTCGGGAGGGAGAAAGGGCGACCCAAGAGACCCAGTACTTC; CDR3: CSVKGSREGERATQETQYF
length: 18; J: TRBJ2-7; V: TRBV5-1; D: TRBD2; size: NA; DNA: TGCGCCAGCAACTTGGTCTGGCTAGCGGGAGTAACACTAGGGGAGCAGTACTTC; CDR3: CASNLVWLAGVTLGEQYF
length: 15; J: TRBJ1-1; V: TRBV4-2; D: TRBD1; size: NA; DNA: TGTGCCAGAAGCCCCTCGGACAGGGTGGACACTGAAGCTTTCTTT; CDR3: CARSPSDRVDTEAFF